Following are 21 T cell receptor beta chains from one sample sequenced in a study of T cell repertoires in cytomegalovirus infection. In TCRdb, the reads were re-called with MiXCR into one record per CDR3 protein. The sample shows about 530,000 distinct CDR3 sequences, about a quarter of them seen only once. Sequenced input: PBMCs. These receptors all come from a human donor in good health (CMV status not recorded). Some clones in this sample may be carry-over from other donors' samples.

This clonotype was counted at least ten times. This chain connects TRBV7-2 to TRBJ2-3; either TRBD1 or TRBD2 may supply D (5 bases each). CDR3 length: 14 residues. Germline CDR1 is SGHTA and CDR2 is FQGNSA. V lost 8 bases and J lost 4, with 16 bases in between. The CDR3 DNA reads as TGTGCCAGCCGCCCCGGCGAGGGGTCAGATACGCAGTATTTT. Translated, it gives CASRPGEGSDTQYF.

J is TRBJ2-7 and V is TRBV14, with D possibly called TRBD1 or TRBD2 (6 bases each). V was trimmed by 0 bases and J by 2 bases, leaving 20 bases between them. Per the germline V gene, CDR1 is SGHDN and CDR2 is FVKESK. This CDR3 contains 18 residues. The CDR3 nucleotides are TGTGCCAGCAGCCAAGATCCGGGGGCAGGGCCCCAGCCCTACGAGCAGTACGTC. Translated: CASSQDPGAGPQPYEQYV.

This clonotype came up a few times. The rearrangement uses TRBV4-3 and TRBJ2-1, with D uncertain. Germline V gives CDR1 LGHNA, CDR2 YSLEER. The CDR3 spans 15 residues. Trimming pared 0 bases from V and 7 bases from J, leaving 13 bases between. CDR3 loop: CASSQDLETPNEQFF. The CDR3 DNA reads as TGCGCCAGCAGCCAAGATCTAGAAACGCCTAATGAGCAGTTCTTC.

V gene TRBV18 combines with J gene TRBJ2-1, with 8 bases matching TRBD1. The CDR3 runs 15 residues. Germline loops: CDR1 KGHSH, CDR2 LQKENI. The trim removed 5 bases at V and 7 bases at J, leaving 10 bases unmatched. The CDR3 sequence: CASSSDRVSGNEQFF. The DNA of the CDR3 is TGTGCCAGCTCATCGGACAGGGTGAGTGGGAATGAGCAGTTCTTC. Based on the CDR3 plus reference TRBV18 and TRBJ2-1, the full variable domain is NAGVMQNPRHLVRRRGQEARLRCSPMKGHSHVYWYRQLPEEGLKFMVYLQKENIIDESGMPKERFSAEFPKEGPSILRIQQVVRGDSAAYFCASSSDRVSGNEQFFGPGTRLTVL.

The genes are TRBV6-1 and TRBJ2-7, with 10 bases lining up with TRBD1. The V and J ends lost 3 bases and 3 bases, in that order; junction bases with no gene match: 11. Germline-derived CDR1 and CDR2 are MNHNS and SASEGT. The length of the CDR3 is 17 residues. CDR3: CASSDTDRGLNNYEQYF. The CDR3 DNA follows: TGTGCCAGCAGTGATACCGACAGGGGGCTTAACAACTACGAGCAGTACTTC.

The chain has TRBV6-2 or TRBV6-3 and TRBJ2-7, with TRBD1 identical over 8 bases. The germline V gene encodes CDR1 MNHEY and CDR2 SVGEGT. The CDR3 is made up of 15 amino acids. The ends lost 5 bases at V and 4 bases at J; junction bases unmatched: 10. The CDR3 sequence: CASSKPGQGWYEQYF. In nucleotides, the CDR3 is TGTGCCAGCAGTAAACCCGGACAGGGATGGTACGAGCAGTACTTC.

This clonotype was seen only a few times. The V call is TRBV7-9, the J call TRBJ1-5, with TRBD1 matching 7 bases. V lost 4 bases and J lost 4; bases outside the gene matches: 7. Germline-derived CDR1 and CDR2 are SEHNR and FQNEAQ (reference sequence). The CDR3 runs to 15 residues. As DNA, the CDR3 is TGTGCCAGCAGCTCTCAGGGGGGGGGGAATCAGCCCCAGCATTTT. It yields the protein CASSSQGGGNQPQHF.

This clonotype has more than one count but fewer than ten. The rearrangement joins TRBV19 to TRBJ2-4; 7 bases are shared with TRBD2. J lost 1 base, V lost 3 bases, and 6 bases had no gene match. CDR3 length: 16 residues. The germline V gene encodes CDR1 LNHDA and CDR2 SQIVND (reference sequence). The CDR3 loop reads CASSMRRERAKNIQYF. The CDR3, as DNA: TGTGCCAGTAGTATGAGGCGGGAGCGGGCCAAAAACATTCAGTACTTC.

This clonotype showed up just a few times. This chain uses TRBV9 with TRBJ2-1, with TRBD1 matching 9 bases. The CDR3 covers 15 residues. The J segment lost 5 bases and the V segment lost 3 bases, leaving 6 bases of the junction unmatched. In germline, CDR1 is SGDLS, CDR2 YYNGEE. CDR3 in amino acids: CASSAGTGSHNEQFF. The CDR3 coding sequence is TGTGCCAGCAGCGCCGGGACAGGGTCTCACAATGAGCAGTTCTTC.

The chain has TRBV2 and TRBJ1-1; tentatively, D is TRBD1 (5 bases). V lost 11 bases, J lost 5 bases, and 27 bases lay in between. Germline lookup yields CDR1 SNHLY and CDR2 FYNNEI. The CDR3 runs 16 residues. The CDR3 DNA follows: TGTGCCGGACCTCTTTACGGGGGAGGGGTAGTGACTGAAGCTTTCTTT. It specifies CAGPLYGGGVVTEAFF.

The V call is TRBV7-2, the J call TRBJ2-7; 13 bases line up with TRBD2. Unmatched junction bases numbered 4, after V lost 9 bases and J lost 5 bases. The germline gives CDR1 SGHTA, CDR2 FQGNSA. CDR3 length: 13 amino acids. DNA for the CDR3: TGTGCCAGACTAGCGGGAGGGCCCAACGAGCAGTACTTC. Protein product: CARLAGGPNEQYF.

The chain recombines TRBV9 with TRBJ2-3; TRBD2 might be the D (6 bases). V dropped 3 bases and J dropped 0 bases, with 11 bases sitting between them. The CDR3 length is 15 residues. Germline V gives CDR1 SGDLS, CDR2 YYNGEE. CDR3: CASSEVGGSTDTQYF. In DNA form, the CDR3 reads TGTGCCAGCAGCGAGGTGGGGGGTAGCACAGATACGCAGTATTTT.

This clonotype was counted ten times or more. The rearrangement joins TRBV7-6 to TRBJ2-5, with D hard to call. Germline V gene lookup returns CDR1 SGHVS and CDR2 FNYEAQ. Trimming stripped 2 bases from V and 4 bases from J, with 17 bases between. CDR3 length: 16 amino acids. CDR3 nucleotides: TGTGCCAGCAGCTTAAACGGCCCAATAAGAGGAGAGACCCAGTACTTC. Translated, it gives CASSLNGPIRGETQYF.

This clonotype turned up a few times. V is TRBV7-9 and J is TRBJ1-1; D uncertain. Germline CDR1 is SEHNR and CDR2 is FQNEAQ (reference sequence). This CDR3 is built from 13 residues. V was shortened by 7 bases and J by 6 bases, with 15 bases between the two germline ends. This chain's CDR3 is CASTFSLGSEAFF. The CDR3 DNA is TGTGCCAGCACCTTTAGTCTGGGGTCTGAAGCTTTCTTT.

This chain links TRBV27 with TRBJ1-4; 8 bases match TRBD1. Germline CDR1 MNHEY, CDR2 SMNVEV (reference sequence). The CDR3 extends over 16 amino acids. Trimming cost V 3 bases and J 2 bases; bases outside gene matches: 5. The CDR3 DNA reads as TGTGCCAGCAGTTTCCACCCAGGGGGCACTAATGAAAAACTGTTTTTT. Protein sequence: CASSFHPGGTNEKLFF.

This clonotype was observed a few times. The rearrangement joins TRBV18 to TRBJ2-7; D is perhaps TRBD1 (6 bases). There are 17 residues in the CDR3. V dropped 0 bases and J dropped 0 bases, with 15 bases sitting between them. Per germline, CDR1 KGHSH and CDR2 LQKENI. CDR3 residues: CASSPPAGALNSYEQYF. The CDR3 bases are TGTGCCAGCTCACCACCGGCAGGGGCCCTGAACTCCTACGAGCAGTACTTC.

A remark on this clonotype: This sequence may be a read error, since a much larger clone differs from it by one base. The chain employs TRBV7-2 and TRBJ2-1; D is unresolved. The CDR3 loop spans 11 amino acids. Germline loops: CDR1 SGHTA, CDR2 FQGNSA. The CDR3 sequence: CASSGYKEQFF. The CDR3 coding sequence is TGTGCCAGCAGCGGATACAAGGAGCAGTTCTTC.

This clonotype was counted only a few times. V and J are TRBV27 and TRBJ1-5, with a possible D match to TRBD1 (6 bases). The CDR3 sequence is 14 residues long. The V gene's germline CDR1 is MNHEY and CDR2 SMNVEV (reference sequence). The ends were cut back, 2 bases at V and 7 bases at J, with 12 bases in the middle. The CDR3 nucleotides are TGTGCCAGCAGTTTACAACAGGGTTTCCAGCCCCAGCATTTT. This sequence encodes CASSLQQGFQPQHF.

This clonotype appeared a few times. The chain employs TRBV28 and TRBJ1-4; unclear D gene. The germline V gene encodes CDR1 MDHEN and CDR2 SYDVKM. The length of the CDR3 is 15 residues. Trimming shortened V by 4 bases and J by 8 bases, and 17 bases separated the two germline ends. CDR3 nucleotides: TGTGCCAGCAGTTGGGCGGGGTACGATGGAGAAAAACTGTTTTTT. It translates to CASSWAGYDGEKLFF.

V gene TRBV11-2 combines with J gene TRBJ2-7; the D is unclear. Germline values: CDR1 SGHAT, CDR2 FQNNGV. Between the trimmed V and J ends, which lost 5 bases and 5 bases, there was a span of 13 bases. This CDR3 has 13 residues. The CDR3 here is CASSPRTLNEQYV. DNA for the CDR3: TGTGCCAGCAGCCCACGGACCTTAAACGAGCAGTACGTC.

The chain recombines TRBV6-2 or TRBV6-3 with TRBJ2-1, with D possibly called TRBD1 or TRBD2 (5 bases each). The CDR3 is 14 residues long. The germline V gene encodes CDR1 MNHEY and CDR2 SVGEGT. The V end was cut by 6 bases, the J end by 7 bases, with 16 bases between. CDR3 protein: CASRGVGTMNEQFF. For the CDR3, the DNA is TGTGCCAGCAGGGGGGTGGGAACGATGAATGAGCAGTTCTTC.